The 30 T cell receptor beta chains reported below all come from one sample, sequenced in a study of siplizumab effects on memory and regulatory T cells. Profiling relied on immunoSEQ multiplex PCR, and the TCRdb table lists in-frame clones only, not all of them. Of around 95,000 clones in the sample, 94% were seen once. Sequenced input: non-Treg CD4+ T cells sorted from blood. The origin of the receptors is a human donor in good health.

The rearrangement uses TRBV15 and TRBJ2-7, with D possibly TRBD1 on 5 matching bases. Germline CDR1 reads LNHNV; CDR2 reads YYDKDF (reference sequence). V dropped 0 bases and J dropped 2 bases, with 8 bases sitting between them. This CDR3 has 14 amino acids. The CDR3 loop is CATSRDQGPYEQYF. In DNA, the CDR3 is TGTGCCACCAGCAGAGATCAGGGCCCCTACGAGCAGTACTTC.

This chain connects TRBV19 to TRBJ2-2, with 11 bases matching TRBD2. CDR1 LNHDA and CDR2 SQIVND come from the germline V gene (reference sequence). The CDR3 covers 16 residues. The V segment lost 6 bases and the J segment 6 bases; nucleotides outside the gene matches: 9. CDR3 sequence reads: CASSRLAGSSAGELFF. CDR3 bases: TGTGCCAGTAGCCGACTAGCGGGATCTAGTGCCGGGGAGCTGTTTTTT.

The chain combines TRBV10-3 with TRBJ2-5; D possibly corresponds to TRBD1 (6 bases). V lost 4 bases, J lost 2 bases, and 11 bases lay in between. CDR1 is ENHRY and CDR2 is SYGVKD in the germline V gene. The CDR3 loop spans 14 amino acids. The CDR3, as DNA: TGTGCCATCAGTGGGTTCAGGGGACAAGAGACCCAGTACTTC. It specifies CAISGFRGQETQYF.

The V call is TRBV5-6, the J call TRBJ2-2; 9 nucleotides align to TRBD2. The V segment lost 0 bases and the J segment 5 bases; nucleotides outside the gene matches: 8. Per germline, CDR1 SGHDT and CDR2 YYEEEE. The CDR3 is 17 amino acids. Here the CDR3 reads CASSLAYAGGETGELFF. DNA for the CDR3: TGTGCCAGCAGCTTGGCCTATGCGGGAGGGGAGACCGGGGAGCTGTTTTTT. The whole variable domain, remainder taken from reference TRBV5-6 and TRBJ2-2, is DAGVTQSPTHLIKTRGQQVTLRCSPKSGHDTVSWYQQALGQGPQFIFQYYEEEERQRGNFPDRFSGHQFPNYSSELNVNALLLGDSALYLCASSLAYAGGETGELFFGEGSRLTVL.

V is TRBV18 and J is TRBJ2-7; the D is unclear. CDR3 size: 13 residues. V lost 4 bases and J lost 3, with 10 bases in between. Germline loops: CDR1 KGHSH, CDR2 LQKENI. The CDR3 region is CASSHGSIYEQYF. CDR3 in DNA: TGTGCCAGCTCACACGGTTCTATCTACGAGCAGTACTTC.

V is TRBV7-9 and J is TRBJ2-2; D gene ambiguous. Trimming cost V 4 bases and J 0 bases, with 15 bases left between them. The germline V gene encodes CDR1 SEHNR and CDR2 FQNEAQ (reference sequence). This CDR3 spans 17 amino acids. The CDR3 DNA is TGTGCCAGCAGCTCGGACCTATGGCCAGCGAACACCGGGGAGCTGTTTTTT. Protein product: CASSSDLWPANTGELFF.

This clone was observed once. The CDR3 region has the DNA TGTGCCAGCAGCCCGGGGATCACAGGGGATAGTAACACCGGGGAGCTGTTTTTT. It specifies CASSPGITGDSNTGELFF. J is TRBJ2-2 and V is TRBV7-9; TRBD1 matches at 7 bases. The CDR3 sequence is 18 residues long. After removal of 5 bases from V and 2 bases from J, the junction contained 14 bases not matched to a gene. Germline V gene sequence: CDR1 SEHNR, CDR2 FQNEAQ (reference sequence).

The genes are TRBV10-1 and TRBJ2-7, with 9 bases fitting TRBD2. Trimming removed 2 bases from V and 2 bases from J; junction bases left unmatched: 7. This CDR3 spans 16 amino acids. Germline assignment: CDR1 WNHNN and CDR2 SYGVQD (reference sequence). CDR3 nucleotide sequence: TGCGCCAGCAGTGAGAAATTGACTAGCGGAGCCTACGAGCAGTACTTC. Translating gives CASSEKLTSGAYEQYF.

The chain uses TRBV27 and TRBJ2-5, with D perhaps TRBD1 or TRBD2 (5 bases each). Germline V CDR1 and CDR2: MNHEY, SMNVEV (reference sequence). This CDR3 has 14 amino acids. V gave up 1 base and J gave up 0 bases, with 6 bases separating them. CDR3 coding DNA: TGTGCCAGCAGTTTATGGGGGAACCAAGAGACCCAGTACTTC. Residues: CASSLWGNQETQYF.

CDR3 sequence (DNA): TGTGCCAGCAGCTATCCGGGTCACTCCTACGAGCAGTACTTC. It is translated as CASSYPGHSYEQYF. This rearrangement joins TRBV5-5 to TRBJ2-7; D not resolved. The CDR3 has 14 residues. V dropped 3 bases and J dropped 0 bases, with 10 bases sitting between them. Germline CDR1 reads SGHKS; CDR2 reads YYEKEE (reference sequence).

The gene calls are TRBV7-9 and TRBJ2-7; 8 bases agree with TRBD2. Germline trimming cut 5 bases from V and 5 bases from J; bases unmatched to any gene: 11. Germline V gene lookup returns CDR1 SEHNR and CDR2 FQNEAQ (reference sequence). The CDR3 is 15 amino acids. CDR3 in DNA: TGTGCCAGCAGCCGCTCCAGCGGGAGTAGGCACGAGCAGTACTTC. Translating it yields CASSRSSGSRHEQYF.

J is TRBJ1-1 and V is TRBV10-3; D is possibly TRBD1 (6 bases). The V and J ends lost 8 bases and 5 bases respectively, with 18 bases between them. The CDR3 contains 14 residues. Germline loops: CDR1 ENHRY, CDR2 SYGVKD. DNA of the CDR3: TGTGCCATCGGGAAAACAGGGATAGGTACTGAAGCTTTCTTT. Its protein product is CAIGKTGIGTEAFF.

The genes are TRBV10-2 and TRBJ2-1; perhaps TRBD2 as D (6 bases). The CDR3 spans 16 residues. Trimming stripped 1 base from V and 3 bases from J, with 13 bases between. Germline CDR1 reads WSHSY; CDR2 reads SAAADI. This CDR3 is CASSEYDGRNYNEQFF. The CDR3 DNA sequence: TGCGCCAGCAGTGAGTATGACGGGAGAAACTACAATGAGCAGTTCTTC.

This rearrangement joins TRBV19 to TRBJ2-5; 7 bases are a match to TRBD2. Germline CDR1 is LNHDA and CDR2 is SQIVND (reference sequence). The CDR3 covers 16 residues. V dropped 3 bases and J dropped 5; count of bases not matched to a gene: 12. The CDR3: CASSMLAGGRGETQYF. CDR3 DNA sequence: TGTGCCAGTAGTATGTTGGCCGGCGGGAGAGGCGAGACCCAGTACTTC.

The genes are TRBV6-6 and TRBJ2-5, with a tentative D call TRBD1 (6 bases). Per germline, CDR1 MNHNY and CDR2 SVGAGI (reference sequence). CDR3 length: 14 residues. V dropped 4 bases and J dropped 5 bases, with 14 bases sitting between them. The CDR3 spells CASSSTGSDETQYF. Written as DNA, the CDR3 is TGTGCCAGCAGTTCTACAGGGTCGGATGAGACCCAGTACTTC.

CDR3 nucleotide sequence: TGTGCAAGTCGCTCGCAGGGTCCAAGTGCTGGAAACACCATATATTTT. This gives the protein CASRSQGPSAGNTIYF. The J gene is TRBJ1-3, the V gene TRBV12-2; TRBD1 was called by the table and not checked on the DNA. TRBV12-2 is described as a pseudogene. The CDR3 sequence is 16 residues long.

The CDR3 DNA reads TGTGCCAGCAGCTTAGGCGGCGGGAGGGCCTCCAGGGAGACCCAGTACTTC. Translation gives CASSLGGGRASRETQYF. This chain links TRBV7-6 with TRBJ2-5; TRBD2 matches at 9 bases. The V gene end was trimmed by 1 base and the J gene end by 5 bases; junction bases not matched to a gene: 11. The CDR3 has 17 residues. Germline values: CDR1 SGHVS, CDR2 FNYEAQ.

The V and J genes are TRBV5-1 and TRBJ2-5, with D tentatively TRBD1 or TRBD2 (5 bases each). The CDR3 contains 13 residues. Germline CDR1 SGHRS, CDR2 YFSETQ. The V end lost 4 bases, the J end lost 1 base, and 8 bases lay between the germline ends. For the CDR3, the DNA is TGCGCCAGCAGCAGGGGACCCCAAGAGACCCAGTACTTC. This translates into CASSRGPQETQYF.

The rearrangement uses TRBV30 and TRBJ1-5; the D gene is possibly TRBD1 (5 bases). The CDR3 extends over 18 amino acids. V was trimmed by 3 bases and J by 2 bases, leaving 23 bases between them. Germline V CDR1 and CDR2: GTSNPN, SVGIG (reference sequence). The chain's CDR3 is CAWRSGGAGTWGNQPQHF. The CDR3 nucleotides are TGTGCCTGGAGATCGGGAGGGGCAGGTACGTGGGGCAATCAGCCCCAGCATTTT.

Concerning this clone itself: Within the sample, other DNA sequences also encode this same CDR3. This sequence joins TRBV9 and TRBJ2-3; 13 bases fit TRBD2. Germline assignment: CDR1 SGDLS and CDR2 YYNGEE. V was clipped by 4 bases and J by 5 bases; unmatched bases: 7. The CDR3 runs 16 residues. DNA of the CDR3: TGTGCCAGCAGCCCCCCGGGACTAGCGGGACAAGATACGCAGTATTTT. Its translation: CASSPPGLAGQDTQYF. The full variable domain, rest sourced from reference TRBV9 and TRBJ2-3, is DSGVTQTPKHLITATGQRVTLRCSPRSGDLSVYWYQQSLDQGLQFLIQYYNGEERAKGNILERFSAQQFPDLHSELNLSSLELGDSALYFCASSPPGLAGQDTQYFGPGTRLTVL.

The chain recombines TRBV7-9 with TRBJ2-7; the D gene could be TRBD1 or TRBD2 (5 bases each). The V end was cut by 3 bases, the J end by 12 bases, with 21 bases between. The CDR3 spans 14 residues. Germline V gene sequence: CDR1 SEHNR, CDR2 FQNEAQ (reference sequence). CDR3 protein: CASSFSGQSGEWYF. The DNA for the CDR3 is TGTGCCAGCAGCTTCTCGGGGCAAAGTGGGGAATGGTACTTC.

The DNA for the CDR3 is TGTGCCAGCAGCTCCATCACCTACGAGCAGTACTTC. Translating gives CASSSITYEQYF. The V gene is TRBV7-9, the J gene TRBJ2-7; D remains unclear. The CDR3 is 12 residues long. V was trimmed by 4 bases and J by 2 bases, leaving 6 bases between them. Germline CDR1 is SEHNR and CDR2 is FQNEAQ (reference sequence).

This clone was seen a single time. This chain joins TRBV5-1 and TRBJ2-7, with 10 bases that match TRBD1. Trimming removed 6 bases from V and 2 bases from J; junction bases left unmatched: 5. The CDR3 totals 14 residues. Germline CDR1 SGHRS, CDR2 YFSETQ. The CDR3 loop is CASTSGTGAYEQYF. The CDR3 DNA reads as TGCGCCAGCACCTCGGGGACAGGGGCCTACGAGCAGTACTTC.

A single count supports this clone. The J gene is TRBJ1-2, the V gene TRBV4-1, with D possibly matching TRBD1 (5 bases). CDR3 size: 15 residues. Germline values: CDR1 MGHRA, CDR2 YSYEKL. With 0 bases removed from V and 1 base from J, the gap between germline ends came to 9 bases. The DNA for the CDR3 is TGCGCCAGCAGCCAAGAATGGGGGTTTAACTATGGCTACACCTTC. As protein: CASSQEWGFNYGYTF.

This chain uses TRBV18 with TRBJ1-1; D perhaps matches TRBD1 (6 bases). Germline CDR1 and CDR2: KGHSH and LQKENI. CDR3 length: 13 amino acids. V lost 4 bases to trimming and J lost 1 base, with 7 bases between them. Here the CDR3 reads CASSLGQNTEAFF. The CDR3 DNA sequence: TGTGCCAGCTCACTGGGACAGAACACTGAAGCTTTCTTT.

This clone was seen just once. The CDR3: CASSELGRGVETQYF. Written as DNA, the CDR3 is TGTGCCAGCAGTGAATTAGGCAGGGGAGTGGAGACCCAGTACTTC. V is TRBV25-1 and J is TRBJ2-5, with D possibly TRBD1 on 6 matching bases. Germline V gene sequence: CDR1 MGHDK, CDR2 SYGVNS. With 1 base removed from V and 5 bases from J, the gap between germline ends came to 14 bases. The CDR3 sequence is 15 residues long.

The rearrangement uses TRBV29-1 and TRBJ2-6; D perhaps matches TRBD2 (5 bases). CDR1 and CDR2 (germline): SQVTM, ANQGSEA. CDR3 size: 16 residues. Trimming cost V 4 bases and J 2 bases, with 15 bases left between them. The CDR3 DNA is TGCAGCGTTGGTTTTGGCGCTAGCACTGGGGCCAACGTCCTGACTTTC. Residues: CSVGFGASTGANVLTF.

This chain uses TRBV5-6 with TRBJ2-5; D call uncertain. CDR1 is SGHDT and CDR2 is YYEEEE in the germline V gene. There are 13 residues in the CDR3. Trimming took off 1 base at V and 5 bases at J, with 9 bases between the two ends. In nucleotides, the CDR3 is TGTGCCAGCAGCTTGCGCCCCGGGGAGACCCAGTACTTC. Protein sequence: CASSLRPGETQYF.

This chain uses TRBV19 with TRBJ1-2, with D perhaps TRBD1 (6 bases). Germline V gene lookup returns CDR1 LNHDA and CDR2 SQIVND (reference sequence). This CDR3 is 15 amino acids long. V shed 3 bases and J shed 4 bases, with 15 bases lying between them. CDR3 nucleotides: TGTGCCAGTAGTATTGGGCCGGGGGCTGCCTATGGCTACACCTTC. Its translation: CASSIGPGAAYGYTF.

The V and J genes are TRBV28 and TRBJ2-1, with 9 bases that match TRBD2. Trimming removed 8 bases from V and 5 bases from J; junction bases left unmatched: 13. This CDR3 comprises 16 residues. Germline V gene lookup returns CDR1 MDHEN and CDR2 SYDVKM. As DNA, the CDR3 is TGTGCCAGCTATAGGATAGCGGGAGCAGGCGACAATGAGCAGTTCTTC. Translation gives CASYRIAGAGDNEQFF.